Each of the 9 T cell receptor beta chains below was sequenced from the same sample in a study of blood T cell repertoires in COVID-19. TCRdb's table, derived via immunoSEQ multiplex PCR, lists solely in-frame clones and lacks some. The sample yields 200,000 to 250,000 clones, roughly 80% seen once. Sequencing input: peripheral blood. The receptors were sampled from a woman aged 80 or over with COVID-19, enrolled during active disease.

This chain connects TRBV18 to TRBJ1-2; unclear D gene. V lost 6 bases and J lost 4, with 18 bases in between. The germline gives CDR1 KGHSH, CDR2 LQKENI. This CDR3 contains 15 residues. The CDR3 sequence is CASSLSGDQGYGYTF. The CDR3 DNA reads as TGTGCCAGCTCTCTAAGCGGGGATCAAGGCTATGGCTACACCTTC.

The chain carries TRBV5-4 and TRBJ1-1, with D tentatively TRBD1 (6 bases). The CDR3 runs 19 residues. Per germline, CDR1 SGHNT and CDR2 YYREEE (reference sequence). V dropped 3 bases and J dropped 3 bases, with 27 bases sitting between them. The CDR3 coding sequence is TGTGCCAGCAGCTCTGACCGAACAGGGCCCGGGACAACTTACACTGAAGCTTTCTTT. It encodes CASSSDRTGPGTTYTEAFF.

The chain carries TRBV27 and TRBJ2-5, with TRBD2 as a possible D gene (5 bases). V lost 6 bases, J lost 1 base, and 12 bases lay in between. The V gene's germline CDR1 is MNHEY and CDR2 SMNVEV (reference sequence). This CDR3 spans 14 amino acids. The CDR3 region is CASRRSGVQETQYF. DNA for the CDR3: TGTGCCAGCAGGCGGTCCGGGGTCCAAGAGACCCAGTACTTC.

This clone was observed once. DNA for the CDR3: TGTGCCAGCAGCCCAGAACGTGGGACAGGGTGTTCACCCCTCCACTTT. This codes for CASSPERGTGCSPLHF. The V and J genes are TRBV14 and TRBJ1-6, with 9 bases lining up with TRBD1. J lost 9 bases, V lost 4 bases, and 10 bases had no gene match. The CDR3 has 16 amino acids. From germline, CDR1 is SGHDN and CDR2 FVKESK.

The CDR3 nucleotides are TGCAGCGTTGAAGTAGACAGGGGACCAGAGACCCAGTACTTC. Amino acids: CSVEVDRGPETQYF. The chain recombines TRBV29-1 with TRBJ2-5; 8 bases map to TRBD1. V was pared by 1 base and J by 4 bases, with 5 bases of the junction left unmatched. The germline V gene has CDR1 SQVTM and CDR2 ANQGSEA. The CDR3 length is 14 residues.

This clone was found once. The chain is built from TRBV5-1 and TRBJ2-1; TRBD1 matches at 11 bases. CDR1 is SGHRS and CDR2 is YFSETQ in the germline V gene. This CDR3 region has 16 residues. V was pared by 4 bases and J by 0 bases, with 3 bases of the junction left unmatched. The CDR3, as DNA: TGCGCCAGCAGCCCTGGGACAGGGGGCTCCTACAATGAGCAGTTCTTC. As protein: CASSPGTGGSYNEQFF.

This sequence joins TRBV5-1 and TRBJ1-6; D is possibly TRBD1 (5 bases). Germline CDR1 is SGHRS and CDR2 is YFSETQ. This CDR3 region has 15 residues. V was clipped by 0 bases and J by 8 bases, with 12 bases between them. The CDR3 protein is CASSLGPTGDSPLHF. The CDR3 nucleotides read TGCGCCAGCAGCTTGGGCCCCACGGGGGATTCACCCCTCCACTTT.

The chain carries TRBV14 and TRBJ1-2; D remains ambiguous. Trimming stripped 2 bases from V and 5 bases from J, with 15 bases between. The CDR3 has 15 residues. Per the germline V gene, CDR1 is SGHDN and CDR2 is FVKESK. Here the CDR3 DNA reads TGTGCCAGCAGCCAAAACTCCGGGAGGTGGTATGGCTACACCTTC. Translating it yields CASSQNSGRWYGYTF.

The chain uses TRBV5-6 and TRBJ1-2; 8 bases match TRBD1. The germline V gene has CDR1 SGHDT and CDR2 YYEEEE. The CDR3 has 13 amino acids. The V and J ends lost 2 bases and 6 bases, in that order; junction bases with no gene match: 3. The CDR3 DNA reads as TGTGCCAGCAGCTTCCCGGGACAGGATGGCTACACCTTC. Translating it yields CASSFPGQDGYTF.